Below, 24 T cell receptor beta chains from the same sample are listed, as sequenced in a study of blood T cells in healthy people across ages. The use of a sample-barcoded 5' primer and a J-beta primer mix characterized a second PCR of roughly 6 to 11 cycles. TCRdb reprocessed the 5' RACE reads via MiXCR and lists one record per CDR3 protein. The data show 550,000 to 650,000 distinct CDR3 sequences, with about 30% seen just once and 15% to 17% held by the top ten. Sequenced: blood. The receptors were gathered from an elderly woman in good health.

In this sample, this clonotype turned up many times. This chain uses TRBV5-1 with TRBJ2-5, with D unclear. This CDR3 is 13 amino acids long. V shed 3 bases and J shed 1 base, with 7 bases lying between them. Germline-derived CDR1 and CDR2 are SGHRS and YFSETQ. CDR3 nucleotides: TGCGCCAGCAGCTACCCAGGCCAAGAGACCCAGTACTTC. Its translation: CASSYPGQETQYF.

This clonotype was picked up a small number of times. The genes are TRBV20-1 and TRBJ1-2; TRBD1 matches at 8 bases. Germline CDR1 reads DFQATT; CDR2 reads SNEGSKA (reference sequence). The CDR3 contains 14 residues. Unmatched junction bases numbered 7, after V lost 1 base and J lost 6 bases. CDR3: CSARAGGAVNGYTF. The CDR3 DNA reads TGCAGTGCTAGAGCAGGGGGCGCGGTAAATGGCTACACCTTC.

In its sample, this clonotype was seen many times. This CDR3 reads CASSVDRAHNEQFF. CDR3 nucleotides: TGTGCCAGCAGCGTGGACAGGGCCCACAATGAGCAGTTCTTC. The V and J genes are TRBV6-5 and TRBJ2-1; 8 bases agree with TRBD1. In germline, CDR1 is MNHEY, CDR2 SVGAGI. Trimming at V came to 6 bases and at J to 5 bases, leaving 6 bases not matched to a gene. The CDR3 covers 14 residues.

Ten or more counts support this clonotype. The V call is TRBV25-1, the J call TRBJ2-7, with no clear D. Germline V gene data show CDR1 as MGHDK and CDR2 as SYGVNS. V shed 3 bases and J shed 2 bases, with 14 bases lying between them. The CDR3 runs 15 residues. The CDR3, as DNA: TGTGCCAGCAGTGAGCAGAGACCAAGGACCTACGAGCAGTACTTC. Encoded protein: CASSEQRPRTYEQYF.

The table lists this clonotype with many counts. This sequence joins TRBV20-1 and TRBJ2-7; 8 bases agree with TRBD1. Germline-derived CDR1 and CDR2 are DFQATT and SNEGSKA (reference sequence). J lost 1 base, V lost 5 bases, and 4 bases had no gene match. The CDR3 covers 13 residues. CDR3 DNA: TGCAGTGCTCATAGGACAGGGTCCTACGAGCAGTACTTC. Its protein product is CSAHRTGSYEQYF.

This clonotype was found a few times. The rearrangement uses TRBV28 and TRBJ1-6; no clear D gene. CDR1 MDHEN and CDR2 SYDVKM come from the germline V gene. CDR3 length: 9 amino acids. Trimming removed 8 bases from V and 12 bases from J, with 5 bases in between. CDR3 amino acids: CASGRPLHF. The DNA of the CDR3 is TGTGCCAGCGGTCGACCCCTCCACTTT.

To note about this clonotype: Possible read error: a much larger clone is one base away. The V call is TRBV5-4, the J call TRBJ2-7; 9 bases are shared with TRBD1. TRBJ2-5 matches the DNA end more closely, so the J call is doubtful. Per germline, CDR1 SGHNT and CDR2 YYREEE (reference sequence). This CDR3 has 16 residues. CDR3: CASSIRTGAIGETQYF. The DNA of the CDR3 is TGTGCCAGCAGCATCCGGACAGGGGCGATCGGAGAGACCCAGTACTTC.

This clonotype was seen repeatedly, ten times or more. The gene calls are TRBV7-6 and TRBJ2-5; 11 positions agree with TRBD2. Germline lookup yields CDR1 SGHVS and CDR2 FNYEAQ. The CDR3 contains 16 residues. The J segment lost 7 bases and the V segment lost 0 bases, leaving 7 bases of the junction unmatched. The CDR3 spells CASSLAVAGGFGTQYF. CDR3 DNA: TGTGCCAGCAGCTTAGCGGTAGCGGGAGGGTTTGGGACCCAGTACTTC.

The table lists this clonotype with many counts. The genes are TRBV6-4 and TRBJ1-1; D is ambiguous. Germline CDR1 is MRHNA and CDR2 is SNTAGT. This CDR3 has 13 residues. With 4 bases removed from V and 0 bases from J, the gap between germline ends came to 6 bases. CDR3 DNA: TGTGCCAGCAGTGCCCAGGTGAACACTGAAGCTTTCTTT. This translates into CASSAQVNTEAFF.

Worth noting for this clonotype: Possible read error: a much larger clone is one base away. This chain links TRBV28 with TRBJ2-7, with 10 bases matching TRBD1. The V gene's germline CDR1 is MDHEN and CDR2 SYDVKM. V lost 8 bases, J lost 3 bases, and 10 bases stayed unmatched. CDR3 length: 15 amino acids. The CDR3 protein is CASGTPGQGNYEQYF. The DNA of the CDR3 is TGTGCCAGCGGAACGCCGGGACAGGGGAACTACGAGCAGTACTTC.

Note on this clonotype: Just one base apart from a much larger clone, this may be a read error. The rearrangement links TRBV3-1 to TRBJ2-1; D call uncertain. TRBJ2-7 matches the DNA end more closely, so the J call is doubtful. The CDR3 runs to 15 residues. Germline CDR1 reads LGHDT; CDR2 reads YNNKEL (reference sequence). DNA of the CDR3: TGTGCCAGCAGCCAAATTTCTAGTTCCTACAATGAGCAGTACTTC. Amino acids: CASSQISSSYNEQYF.

V gene TRBV7-2 combines with J gene TRBJ1-2; 12 bases match TRBD1. This CDR3 is 17 amino acids long. The ends lost 7 bases at V and 4 bases at J; junction bases unmatched: 13. CDR1 is SGHTA and CDR2 is FQGNSA in the germline V gene. CDR3 sequence (DNA): TGTGCCAGCACCATAGGGGGACAGGGGGCGTTATTCTATGGCTACACCTTC. Its translation is CASTIGGQGALFYGYTF.

This clonotype was recorded at least ten times. The V and J genes are TRBV10-3 and TRBJ2-3; a weak D match, TRBD1 (7 bases). This CDR3 comprises 14 residues. Trimming shortened V by 7 bases and J by 5 bases, and 16 bases separated the two germline ends. In germline, CDR1 is ENHRY, CDR2 SYGVKD. CDR3 amino acids: CAIKGGGTRDTQYF. Here the CDR3 DNA reads TGTGCCATCAAAGGAGGGGGCACACGAGATACGCAGTATTTT.

The chain carries TRBV7-9 and TRBJ1-3; D is perhaps TRBD1 (5 bases). Germline V gene data show CDR1 as SEHNR and CDR2 as FQNEAQ (reference sequence). The CDR3 spans 19 residues. V gave up 4 bases and J gave up 0 bases, with 22 bases separating them. CDR3 region: CASSSQHGAAMSSGNTIYF. The CDR3 nucleotides are TGTGCCAGCAGCTCCCAACATGGGGCGGCGATGAGCTCTGGAAACACCATATATTTT.

The sample holds many counts of this clonotype. The gene calls are TRBV18 and TRBJ2-7; perhaps TRBD2 as D (6 bases). The germline V and J ends were trimmed by 0 bases and 0 bases, with 9 bases remaining between them. Germline loops: CDR1 KGHSH, CDR2 LQKENI. The CDR3 sequence is 15 residues long. DNA of the CDR3: TGTGCCAGCTCACCACCGGGAGGCAGCTCCTACGAGCAGTACTTC. Translated: CASSPPGGSSYEQYF.

This clonotype was picked up one time. A read error may produce the germline difference seen at one junction end. The CDR3 DNA is TGTGCCGGCAGCCAAGACTGTCCCCACACTGAAGCTTTCTTT. Protein: CAGSQDCPHTEAFF. The chain employs TRBV3-1 and TRBJ1-1, with D unresolved. This CDR3 has 14 amino acids. Germline CDR1 reads LGHDT; CDR2 reads YNNKEL (reference sequence). Combining the CDR3 with reference TRBV3-1 and TRBJ1-1 gives the whole variable domain DTAVSQTPKYLVTQMGNDKSIKCEQNLGHDTMYWYKQDSKKFLKIMFSYNNKELIINETVPNRFSPKSPDKAHLNLHINSLELGDSAVYFCAGSQDCPHTEAFFGQGTRLTVV.

This clonotype was found many times. The rearrangement joins TRBV12-3 or TRBV12-4 to TRBJ1-2; 7 positions match TRBD1. The CDR3 has 13 residues. V dropped 5 bases and J dropped 5; count of bases not matched to a gene: 5. The CDR3 sequence is CASSARGGYGYTF. CDR3 sequence (DNA): TGTGCCAGCAGTGCCAGGGGGGGGTATGGCTACACCTTC.

This clonotype has a count of ten or more. The chain recombines TRBV20-1 with TRBJ2-7; weak D call: TRBD1 (5 bases). Germline V CDR1 and CDR2: DFQATT, SNEGSKA (reference sequence). The CDR3 runs 14 residues. V was cut by 0 bases and J by 2 bases, with 11 bases left in between. The CDR3 reads CSARDLTGTYEQYF. CDR3 nucleotide sequence: TGCAGTGCTAGAGACCTAACAGGAACCTACGAGCAGTACTTC.

This clonotype came up many times. The chain couples TRBV15 to TRBJ2-5; weak D call: TRBD2 (5 bases). The CDR3 has 13 residues. V was trimmed by 5 bases and J by 10 bases, leaving 17 bases between them. Germline V CDR1 and CDR2: LNHNV, YYDKDF (reference sequence). CDR3 nucleotide sequence: TGTGCCACCAGCTCCGGGGTGGGGTGGGACCAGTACTTC. Translated: CATSSGVGWDQYF.

In the case of this clonotype: A much larger clone is a single base away; this may be a read error. The chain links TRBV9 to TRBJ1-2, with D uncertain. This CDR3 has 13 residues. Germline CDR1 SGDLS, CDR2 YYNGEE. The CDR3: CSSSVATSVSYTF. For the CDR3, the DNA is TGTTCCAGCAGCGTAGCTACCAGTGTTAGCTACACCTTC.

This clonotype was counted once. The CDR3 DNA reads TGTGCCAGCAGCCAAGACCTCCGGGACAGGGGGATTCACTATGGCTACACCTTC. Amino acids: CASSQDLRDRGIHYGYTF. The chain carries TRBV3-1 and TRBJ1-2; 11 positions agree with TRBD1. This CDR3 contains 18 residues. Germline CDR1 is LGHDT and CDR2 is YNNKEL (reference sequence). Trimming at V came to 0 bases and at J to 3 bases, leaving 9 bases not matched to a gene.

Concerning this clonotype: A much larger clone sits a single nucleotide away, making a read error possible. The genes are TRBV20-1 and TRBJ2-1; 12 bases are shared with TRBD1. CDR1 is DFQATT and CDR2 is SNEGSKA in the germline V gene (reference sequence). The CDR3 has 16 residues. The V segment lost 4 bases and the J segment 13 bases; nucleotides outside the gene matches: 17. In DNA form, the CDR3 reads TGCAGTGCTACCGGGACAGGGGGCTTTGGTCAAGAGACCCAGTTCTTC. Amino acids: CSATGTGGFGQETQFF.

About this clonotype itself: Since a much larger clone is just one base distant, this may be a read error. The chain employs TRBV12-3 or TRBV12-4 and TRBJ2-1; TRBD1 aligns across 8 bases. The CDR3 is made up of 14 amino acids. The junction had 6 bases not matched to a gene; V was cut back by 6 bases and J by 5 bases. This CDR3 reads CASRRQGQNNEQFF. The CDR3, as DNA: TGTGCCAGCAGAAGACAGGGGCAAAACAATGAGCAGTTCTTC.

On this clonotype itself: This may be a read error: a much more frequent sequence differs by one nucleotide. The genes are TRBV5-1 and TRBJ2-3, with D perhaps given as TRBD1 or TRBD2 (5 bases each). This CDR3 comprises 12 residues. Germline assignment: CDR1 SGHRS and CDR2 YFSETQ. The DNA of the CDR3 is TGCGCCAGCAGCTCCGGGGCAGATACGCGGTATTTT. Residues: CASSSGADTRYF.